This T cell receptor beta chain is from a study of T cells in Graves' hyperthyroidism and ophthalmopathy. Comment on this clonotype: Its antigen remains unidentified.

Per germline, CDR1 SEHNR and CDR2 FQNEAQ (reference sequence). Trimming cost V 5 bases and J 7 bases, with 18 bases left between them. This CDR3 is 15 amino acids long. Any patient presenting with uncontrolled infection, other autoimmune disease, pregnancy or lactation was left out. Thyroid ultrasound, orbital computed tomography, clinical symptoms, and serum thyroxine and TRAb underpinned diagnoses. Fresh 10 ml peripheral blood yielded PBMCs. The TCR beta CDR3 regions underwent amplification using RNA transcripts as the source. TCR CDR3 regions were first amplified by RT-PCR with HTBI primers. TCRdb redid the calling of the multiplex PCR reads with MiXCR, one entry per CDR3 protein. This sample has approximately 600,000 distinct CDR3 sequences, with 14% found just once. General study findings and limits: Ophthalmopathy got predicted by the model a median 6.5 months before its onset.

The receptor's source is a woman aged 18 to 35 with Graves' ophthalmopathy. The sample taken for sequencing was blood. This rearrangement joins TRBV7-9 to TRBJ2-1; the D gene could be TRBD1 or TRBD2 (5 bases each). This CDR3 reads CASSTDGRWGNEQFF. The CDR3 DNA reads as TGTGCCAGCAGCACCGACGGGCGGTGGGGGAATGAGCAGTTCTTC.